This T cell receptor beta chain was found in a study of cytomegalovirus exposure and HLA in healthy donors. Study-level findings and limits: Overall, around 150 TCR beta chains were annotated as cytomegalovirus-associated. A later analysis found first-cohort TCR clusters tended to co-occur in the 95 to 150 validation repertoires.

V was shortened by 0 bases and J by 6 bases, with 9 bases between the two germline ends. The CDR3 is made up of 13 amino acids. Germline V CDR1 and CDR2: SGHTA, FQGTGA. TCRdb's copy holds only in-frame clones and misses some; the assay was immunoSEQ multiplex PCR. This table has fewer than 350,000 clones, approximately 90% appearing once. This clone was detected only once. The antigen remains unidentified. The chain carries TRBV7-3 and TRBJ2-7, with a weak D call TRBD2 (6 bases). The origin of this receptor is a young woman in good health and CMV-seronegative. Sequencing was done on a sample of PBMCs. Written as DNA, the CDR3 is TGTGCCAGCAGCTTAACTAGCGGTGGCGAGCAGTACTTC. Amino acid sequence: CASSLTSGGEQYF.